These 27 T cell receptor beta chains were sequenced from one sample in a study of blood T cell repertoires in COVID-19. Data came from immunoSEQ multiplex PCR; TCRdb stores just in-frame clones and leaves some out. In the table there are approximately 410,000 clones, 75% to 90% of which are singletons. The sequencing sample was made of peripheral blood. The source is a woman between 25 and 40 years old with active or convalescent COVID-19.

This chain links TRBV19 with TRBJ1-3; D unresolved. Trimming took off 6 bases at V and 2 bases at J, with 2 bases between the two ends. This CDR3 contains 11 residues. The germline V gene encodes CDR1 LNHDA and CDR2 SQIVND (reference sequence). In nucleotides, the CDR3 is TGTGCCAGTAGCACTGGAAACACCATATATTTT. Translated: CASSTGNTIYF.

This clone appeared a single time. This chain's CDR3 is CASSLRPPENTEAFF. In DNA, the CDR3 is TGTGCCAGCAGTTTGAGGCCCCCTGAGAACACTGAAGCTTTCTTT. The gene calls are TRBV28 and TRBJ1-1; no reliable D call. CDR1 and CDR2 from the germline V gene are MDHEN and SYDVKM. Trimming shortened V by 3 bases and J by 1 base, and 12 bases separated the two germline ends. The CDR3 is made up of 15 amino acids.

The chain has TRBV10-1 and TRBJ2-3; 7 nucleotides line up with TRBD1. In germline, CDR1 is WNHNN, CDR2 SYGVQD (reference sequence). The CDR3 has 15 amino acids. Trimming removed 4 bases from V and 2 bases from J; junction bases left unmatched: 6. CDR3 loop: CASSGRDRNTDTQYF. CDR3 bases: TGCGCCAGCAGTGGCCGGGACAGAAACACAGATACGCAGTATTTT.

In its sample, this clone was seen once. This chain joins TRBV29-1 and TRBJ2-5; the match to TRBD1 covers 7 bases. After removal of 4 bases from V and 1 base from J, the junction contained 6 bases not matched to a gene. The length of the CDR3 is 14 residues. CDR1 and CDR2 from the germline V gene are SQVTM and ANQGSEA. CDR3 amino acids: CSVAGTARQETQYF. CDR3 nucleotides: TGCAGCGTTGCCGGGACAGCCCGCCAAGAGACCCAGTACTTC.

A few counts support this clone. The genes are TRBV25-1 and TRBJ1-1; 12 bases are a match to TRBD1. V dropped 6 bases and J dropped 2; count of bases not matched to a gene: 10. CDR1 is MGHDK, CDR2 SYGVNS, per germline. The CDR3 spans 17 residues. CDR3 region: CASSSYRDRGPNTEAFF. CDR3 sequence (DNA): TGTGCCAGCAGCTCATACCGGGACAGGGGGCCAAACACTGAAGCTTTCTTT.

The J gene is TRBJ1-6, the V gene TRBV4-1; D might be TRBD1 (6 bases). Germline V lookup: CDR1 MGHRA, CDR2 YSYEKL. The CDR3 length is 16 residues. V was clipped by 1 base and J by 0 bases, with 7 bases between them. CDR3 residues: CASSQGQVSYNSPLHF. The DNA of the CDR3 is TGCGCCAGCAGCCAAGGACAGGTCTCCTATAATTCACCCCTCCACTTT.

The V call is TRBV19, the J call TRBJ2-1; 7 nucleotides match TRBD2. This CDR3 region has 15 residues. Per the germline V gene, CDR1 is LNHDA and CDR2 is SQIVND (reference sequence). V shed 11 bases and J 0 bases; nucleotides not matched to a gene: 10. The CDR3 region has the DNA TGTGCCGTAGGGGAGGGCGGGGTCTCCTACAATGAGCAGTTCTTC. Translation: CAVGEGGVSYNEQFF.

The chain recombines TRBV2 with TRBJ2-3, with D possibly being TRBD1 (6 bases). V shed 3 bases and J shed 3 bases, with 19 bases lying between them. Germline V gene sequence: CDR1 SNHLY, CDR2 FYNNEI. The CDR3 runs 17 residues. In DNA form, the CDR3 reads TGTGCCAGCAGTGACTCAGAGGACAGCCTCAAGACAGATACGCAGTATTTT. This translates into CASSDSEDSLKTDTQYF.

The chain uses TRBV5-5 and TRBJ2-6; D is unclear. The CDR3 contains 15 residues. Germline V gives CDR1 SGHKS, CDR2 YYEKEE (reference sequence). Trimming pared 4 bases from V and 0 bases from J, leaving 8 bases between. The CDR3: CASSVQASGANVLTF. The CDR3 bases are TGTGCCAGCAGCGTCCAGGCCTCTGGGGCCAACGTCCTGACTTTC.

The J gene is TRBJ2-7, the V gene TRBV30, with a tentative D call TRBD1 (6 bases). The ends were cut back, 7 bases at V and 7 bases at J, with 14 bases in the middle. CDR3 length: 11 amino acids. Germline CDR1 reads GTSNPN; CDR2 reads SVGIG (reference sequence). CDR3 nucleotides: TGTGCCTCTAACGACAGGTTTGAGCAGTACTTC. Its translation: CASNDRFEQYF. Looking up the rest from reference TRBV30 and TRBJ2-7 gives the full variable domain: SQTIHQWPATLVQPVGSPLSLECTVEGTSNPNLYWYRQAAGRGLQLLFYSVGIGQISSEVPQNLSASRPQDRQFILSSKKLLLSDSGFYLCASNDRFEQYFGPGTRLTVT.

J is TRBJ2-7 and V is TRBV29-1, with 11 bases fitting TRBD1. V dropped 2 bases and J dropped 2; count of bases not matched to a gene: 2. The germline CDR1 and CDR2 sequences are SQVTM and ANQGSEA. CDR3 length: 14 residues. DNA for the CDR3: TGCAGCGTTGAAAGGACAGGGGGCCCCTACGAGCAGTACTTC. It is translated as CSVERTGGPYEQYF.

This sequence joins TRBV19 and TRBJ2-7; D gene unclear. The germline V gene encodes CDR1 LNHDA and CDR2 SQIVND (reference sequence). Deletions cut 2 bases from V and 5 bases from J, with 10 bases between. The CDR3 runs 13 residues. The DNA of the CDR3 is TGTGCCAGTAGTATACAGGATGTCAACGAGCAGTACTTC. This translates into CASSIQDVNEQYF.

This clone was detected once. Different DNA sequences within this sample yield the same CDR3. The chain is built from TRBV6-1 and TRBJ1-6, with TRBD1 identical over 8 bases. CDR3 size: 14 residues. Losses at the gene ends were 1 base for V and 9 bases for J; bases not matched to a gene: 2. Per the germline V gene, CDR1 is MNHNS and CDR2 is SASEGT. In DNA form, the CDR3 reads TGTGCCAGCAGTGAAGGAACAGGGGGTTCACCCCTCCACTTT. Its protein product is CASSEGTGGSPLHF.

The genes are TRBV6-4 and TRBJ2-3; tentatively, D is TRBD1 (5 bases). CDR1 and CDR2 (germline): MRHNA, SNTAGT. The germline V and J ends were trimmed by 0 bases and 3 bases, with 10 bases remaining between them. There are 15 residues in the CDR3. CDR3 residues: CASSDSWGRTDTQYF. In nucleotides, the CDR3 is TGTGCCAGCAGTGACTCTTGGGGCCGGACAGATACGCAGTATTTT.

The chain uses TRBV27 and TRBJ2-7; possibly TRBD1 for D (6 bases). V lost 2 bases and J lost 6, with 11 bases in between. This CDR3 is 13 amino acids long. Germline V CDR1 and CDR2: MNHEY, SMNVEV (reference sequence). The DNA of the CDR3 is TGTGCCAGCAGTTTAATTACAGGGAGCGAGCAGTACTTC. Its protein is CASSLITGSEQYF.

This clone was seen only once. CDR3 DNA sequence: TGTGCCAGTAGTATCGGGGTCTTGGGAGATAACTATGGCTACACCTTC. Translated, it gives CASSIGVLGDNYGYTF. The rearrangement joins TRBV19 to TRBJ1-2; D is undetermined. This CDR3 has 16 amino acids. Per germline, CDR1 LNHDA and CDR2 SQIVND (reference sequence). V was pared by 3 bases and J by 1 base, with 15 bases between.

The chain links TRBV11-3 to TRBJ2-3; 9 nucleotides line up with TRBD1. This CDR3 contains 14 residues. In germline, CDR1 is SGHNT, CDR2 YENEEA. Germline trimming cut 3 bases from V and 7 bases from J; bases unmatched to any gene: 5. This CDR3 reads CASSLGQGSNTQYF. DNA for the CDR3: TGTGCCAGCAGCTTGGGACAGGGATCCAATACGCAGTATTTT.

The J gene is TRBJ1-6, the V gene TRBV27, with D unresolved. Germline CDR1 is MNHEY and CDR2 is SMNVEV (reference sequence). The CDR3 contains 15 residues. V was shortened by 3 bases and J by 2 bases, with 8 bases between the two germline ends. CDR3 sequence: CASSFEGPYNSPLHF. DNA for the CDR3: TGTGCCAGCAGTTTTGAGGGTCCCTATAATTCACCCCTCCACTTT.

The CDR3 nucleotides read TGTGCCAGCAGTGACTCCCCGGACAGGGGGCGCACCGGGGAGCTGTTTTTT. Protein: CASSDSPDRGRTGELFF. The chain uses TRBV6-4 and TRBJ2-2; 11 bases are a match to TRBD1. Trimming took 0 bases from V and 4 from J; bases not matched to a gene: 4. Germline-derived CDR1 and CDR2 are MRHNA and SNTAGT. This CDR3 comprises 17 residues.

The chain has TRBV14 and TRBJ1-1; D possibly corresponds to TRBD1 (5 bases). The CDR3 contains 14 residues. In germline, CDR1 is SGHDN, CDR2 FVKESK. V was shortened by 3 bases and J by 4 bases, with 12 bases between the two germline ends. Written as DNA, the CDR3 is TGTGCCAGCAGCCAGGACACGGGGGGCACTGAAGCTTTCTTT. Translated: CASSQDTGGTEAFF.

This chain uses TRBV11-3 with TRBJ2-5, with unresolved D. The CDR3 is made up of 11 amino acids. In germline, CDR1 is SGHNT, CDR2 YENEEA. The V end lost 5 bases, the J end lost 5 bases, and 6 bases lay between the germline ends. CDR3 sequence: CASSPQETQYF. CDR3 in DNA: TGTGCCAGCAGCCCCCAGGAGACCCAGTACTTC.

V usage is TRBV2 and J usage is TRBJ2-2, with D uncertain. V dropped 6 bases and J dropped 4 bases, with 9 bases sitting between them. Per the germline V gene, CDR1 is SNHLY and CDR2 is FYNNEI. The length of the CDR3 is 13 residues. CDR3 DNA sequence: TGTGCCAGCAGCGATACTGTCACCGGGGAGCTGTTTTTT. Translation gives CASSDTVTGELFF.

The chain recombines TRBV3-1 (or the pseudogene TRBV3-2) with TRBJ2-1; TRBD1 aligns across 8 bases. Germline CDR1 reads LGHDT; CDR2 reads YNNKEL (reference sequence). The V and J ends lost 0 bases and 8 bases, in that order; junction bases with no gene match: 9. The CDR3 covers 16 residues. The CDR3 spells CASSQDLPGGFYEQFF. In nucleotides, the CDR3 is TGTGCCAGCAGCCAAGATTTACCAGGGGGCTTCTATGAGCAGTTCTTC.

The chain joins TRBV7-2 to TRBJ1-2; the D gene is possibly TRBD1 (5 bases). CDR3 length equals 14 residues. The germline V gene has CDR1 SGHTA and CDR2 FQGNSA. Between the trimmed V and J ends, which lost 8 bases and 4 bases, there was a span of 17 bases. The CDR3 loop reads CASVEDTPLYGYTF. CDR3 nucleotide sequence: TGTGCCAGCGTTGAGGACACCCCCCTCTATGGCTACACCTTC.

This chain connects TRBV7-8 to TRBJ1-2; tentative D call: TRBD1 (6 bases). This CDR3 has 15 residues. Trimming took off 5 bases at V and 2 bases at J, with 15 bases between the two ends. The germline V gene encodes CDR1 SGHVS and CDR2 FQNEAQ. The CDR3 protein is CASSDSRGLNYGYTF. The DNA for the CDR3 is TGTGCCAGCAGCGACTCGAGGGGGTTAAACTATGGCTACACCTTC.

The V call is TRBV10-1, the J call TRBJ2-1; 10 nucleotides match TRBD2. Germline V gene sequence: CDR1 WNHNN, CDR2 SYGVQD (reference sequence). Trimming cost V 6 bases and J 6 bases; bases outside gene matches: 5. CDR3 length equals 14 residues. The CDR3 sequence is CASRPSGRANEQFF. The CDR3 nucleotides read TGCGCCAGCAGACCCAGCGGGAGGGCCAATGAGCAGTTCTTC.

The chain couples TRBV21-1 to TRBJ1-5. TRBV21-1 is labeled a pseudogene. This CDR3 has 13 amino acids. CDR3 bases: TGTGCCAGCAGCAAGATGAGGGATCAGCCCCAGCATTTT. Translated, it gives CASSKMRDQPQHF.